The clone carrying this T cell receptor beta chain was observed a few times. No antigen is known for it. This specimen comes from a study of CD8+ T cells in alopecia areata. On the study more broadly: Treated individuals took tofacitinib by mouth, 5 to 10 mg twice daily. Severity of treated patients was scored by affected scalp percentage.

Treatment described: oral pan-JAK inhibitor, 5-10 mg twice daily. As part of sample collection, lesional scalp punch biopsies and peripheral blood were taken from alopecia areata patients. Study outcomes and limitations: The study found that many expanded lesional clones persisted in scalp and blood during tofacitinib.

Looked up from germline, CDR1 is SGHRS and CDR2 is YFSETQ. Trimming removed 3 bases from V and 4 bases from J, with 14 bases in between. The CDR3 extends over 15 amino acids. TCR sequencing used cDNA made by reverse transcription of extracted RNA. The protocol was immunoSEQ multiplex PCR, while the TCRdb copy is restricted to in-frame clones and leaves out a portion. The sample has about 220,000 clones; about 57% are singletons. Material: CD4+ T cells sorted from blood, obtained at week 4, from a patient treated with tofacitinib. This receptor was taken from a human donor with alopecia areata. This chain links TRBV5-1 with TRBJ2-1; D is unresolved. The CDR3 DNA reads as TGCGCCAGCAGCTCATTCTCGCTGGGGTACAATGAGCAGTTCTTC. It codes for CASSSFSLGYNEQFF.